This entry is about one T cell receptor (beta chain). Its antigen is undetermined. Genomic DNA was employed as the template in profiling TCR beta VDJ and CDR3. MiXCR was run by TCRdb on the reads, yielding one entry per CDR3 protein. The sample lists around 200,000 distinct CDR3 sequences; just under 50% were seen once. The sample is drawn from a study of CD8+CD57+ T cells in acquired aplastic anemia. Study-wide points: There were 25 to 35 CD8+ CDR3 sequences that occurred in both patients and controls.

The patients chosen for sequencing had shown expansion of CD8+CD57+ cells (detected by flow cytometry). Each patient carried a diagnosis of severe acquired aplastic anemia. At the time of blood sampling, patients had not yet received any therapy. CDR1 and CDR2 from the germline V gene are WSHSY and SAAADI. V trimming: 9 bases; J trimming: 5 bases; junction bases outside the gene matches: 9. The CDR3 runs to 14 residues. This sequence originates from a human donor with aplastic anemia. This chain uses TRBV10-2 with TRBJ2-5; 10 positions agree with TRBD1. The sequenced material came from sorted CD4+, CD8+, or CD8+CD57+ T cells (not recorded which) from PBMCs. The CDR3, as DNA: TGCGCCAGTCGGTGGGGACAGGGGCTGGAGACCCAGTACTTC. Its protein is CASRWGQGLETQYF.